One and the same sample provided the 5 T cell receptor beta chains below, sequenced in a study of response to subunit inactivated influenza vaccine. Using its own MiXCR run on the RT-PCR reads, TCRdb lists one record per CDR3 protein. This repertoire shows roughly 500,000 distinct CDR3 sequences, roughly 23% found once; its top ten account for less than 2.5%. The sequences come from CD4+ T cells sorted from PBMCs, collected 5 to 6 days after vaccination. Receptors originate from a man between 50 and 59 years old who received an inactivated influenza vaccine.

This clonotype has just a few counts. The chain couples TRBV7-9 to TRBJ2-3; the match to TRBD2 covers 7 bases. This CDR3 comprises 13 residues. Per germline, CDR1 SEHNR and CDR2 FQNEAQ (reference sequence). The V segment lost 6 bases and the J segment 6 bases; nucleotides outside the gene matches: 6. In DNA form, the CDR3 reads TGTGCCAGCAGTCCTAAGACTAGCGATACGCAGTATTTT. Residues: CASSPKTSDTQYF. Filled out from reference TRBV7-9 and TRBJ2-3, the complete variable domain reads DTGVSQNPRHKITKRGQNVTFRCDPISEHNRLYWYRQTLGQGPEFLTYFQNEAQLEKSRLLSDRFSAERPKGSFSTLEIQRTEQGDSAMYLCASSPKTSDTQYFGPGTRLTVL.

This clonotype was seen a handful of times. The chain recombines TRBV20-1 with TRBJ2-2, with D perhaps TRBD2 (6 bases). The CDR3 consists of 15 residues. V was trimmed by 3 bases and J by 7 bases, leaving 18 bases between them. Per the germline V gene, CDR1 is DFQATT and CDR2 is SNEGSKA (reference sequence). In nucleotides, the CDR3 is TGCAGTGCTAGGCGACCGACTAGTTCGGGCGGGGAGCTGTTTTTT. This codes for CSARRPTSSGGELFF.

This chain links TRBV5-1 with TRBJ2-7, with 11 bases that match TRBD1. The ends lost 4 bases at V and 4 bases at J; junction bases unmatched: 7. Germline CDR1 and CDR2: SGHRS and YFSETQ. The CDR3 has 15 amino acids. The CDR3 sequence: CASSTGTGGYYEQYF. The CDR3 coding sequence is TGCGCCAGCAGCACCGGGACAGGGGGTTATTACGAGCAGTACTTC.

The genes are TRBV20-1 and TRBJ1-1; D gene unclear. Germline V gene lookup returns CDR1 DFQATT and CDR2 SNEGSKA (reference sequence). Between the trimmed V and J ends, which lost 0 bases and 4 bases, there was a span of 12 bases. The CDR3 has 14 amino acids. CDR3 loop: CSARDIVSGTEAFF. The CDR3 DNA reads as TGCAGTGCTAGAGATATAGTATCTGGCACTGAAGCTTTCTTT.

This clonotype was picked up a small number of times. In DNA, the CDR3 is TGTGCCAGCAAGGGGACAGCCGGGGCCAACGTCCTGACTTTC. Protein sequence: CASKGTAGANVLTF. This chain joins TRBV18 and TRBJ2-6; 7 bases agree with TRBD1. Germline loops: CDR1 KGHSH, CDR2 LQKENI. The trim removed 8 bases at V and 4 bases at J, leaving 5 bases unmatched. The CDR3 is made up of 14 amino acids.